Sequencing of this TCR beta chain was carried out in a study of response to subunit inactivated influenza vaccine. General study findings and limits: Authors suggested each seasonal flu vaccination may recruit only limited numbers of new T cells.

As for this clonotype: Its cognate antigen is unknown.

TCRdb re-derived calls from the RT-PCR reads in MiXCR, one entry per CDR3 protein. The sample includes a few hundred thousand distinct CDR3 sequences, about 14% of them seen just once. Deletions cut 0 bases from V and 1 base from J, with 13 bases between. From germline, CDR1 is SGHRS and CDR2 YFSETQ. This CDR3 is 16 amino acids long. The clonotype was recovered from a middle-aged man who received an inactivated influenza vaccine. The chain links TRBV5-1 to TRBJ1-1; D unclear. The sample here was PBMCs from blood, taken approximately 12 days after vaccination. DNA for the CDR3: TGCGCCAGCAGCTTGGCTGCGGTAAGACAGAACACTGAAGCTTTCTTT. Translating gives CASSLAAVRQNTEAFF.